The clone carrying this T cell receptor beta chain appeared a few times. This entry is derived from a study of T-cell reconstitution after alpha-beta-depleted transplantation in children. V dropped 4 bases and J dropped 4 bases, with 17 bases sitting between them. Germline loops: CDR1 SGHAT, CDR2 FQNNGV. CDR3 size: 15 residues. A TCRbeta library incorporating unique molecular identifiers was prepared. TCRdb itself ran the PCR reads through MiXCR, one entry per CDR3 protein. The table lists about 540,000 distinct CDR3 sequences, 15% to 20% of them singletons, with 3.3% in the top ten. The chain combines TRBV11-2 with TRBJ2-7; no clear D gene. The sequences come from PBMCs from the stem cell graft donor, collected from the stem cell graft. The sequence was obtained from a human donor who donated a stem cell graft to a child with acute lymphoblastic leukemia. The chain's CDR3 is CASSSNPNPSYEQYF. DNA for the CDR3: TGTGCCAGCAGCTCTAACCCAAACCCCTCTTACGAGCAGTACTTC.